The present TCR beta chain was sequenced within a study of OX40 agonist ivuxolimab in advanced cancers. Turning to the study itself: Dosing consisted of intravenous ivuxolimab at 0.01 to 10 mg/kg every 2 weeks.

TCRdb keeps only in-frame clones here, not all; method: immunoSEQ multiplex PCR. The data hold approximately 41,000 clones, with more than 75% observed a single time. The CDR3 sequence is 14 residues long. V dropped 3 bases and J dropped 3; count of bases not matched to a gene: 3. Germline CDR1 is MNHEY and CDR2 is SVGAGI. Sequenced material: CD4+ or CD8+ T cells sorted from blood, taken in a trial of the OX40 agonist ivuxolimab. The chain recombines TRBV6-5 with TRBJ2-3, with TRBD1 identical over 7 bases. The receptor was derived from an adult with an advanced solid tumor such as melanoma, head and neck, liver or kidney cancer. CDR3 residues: CASSYHRGTDTQYF. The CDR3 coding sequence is TGTGCCAGCAGTTATCACAGGGGAACAGATACGCAGTATTTT.